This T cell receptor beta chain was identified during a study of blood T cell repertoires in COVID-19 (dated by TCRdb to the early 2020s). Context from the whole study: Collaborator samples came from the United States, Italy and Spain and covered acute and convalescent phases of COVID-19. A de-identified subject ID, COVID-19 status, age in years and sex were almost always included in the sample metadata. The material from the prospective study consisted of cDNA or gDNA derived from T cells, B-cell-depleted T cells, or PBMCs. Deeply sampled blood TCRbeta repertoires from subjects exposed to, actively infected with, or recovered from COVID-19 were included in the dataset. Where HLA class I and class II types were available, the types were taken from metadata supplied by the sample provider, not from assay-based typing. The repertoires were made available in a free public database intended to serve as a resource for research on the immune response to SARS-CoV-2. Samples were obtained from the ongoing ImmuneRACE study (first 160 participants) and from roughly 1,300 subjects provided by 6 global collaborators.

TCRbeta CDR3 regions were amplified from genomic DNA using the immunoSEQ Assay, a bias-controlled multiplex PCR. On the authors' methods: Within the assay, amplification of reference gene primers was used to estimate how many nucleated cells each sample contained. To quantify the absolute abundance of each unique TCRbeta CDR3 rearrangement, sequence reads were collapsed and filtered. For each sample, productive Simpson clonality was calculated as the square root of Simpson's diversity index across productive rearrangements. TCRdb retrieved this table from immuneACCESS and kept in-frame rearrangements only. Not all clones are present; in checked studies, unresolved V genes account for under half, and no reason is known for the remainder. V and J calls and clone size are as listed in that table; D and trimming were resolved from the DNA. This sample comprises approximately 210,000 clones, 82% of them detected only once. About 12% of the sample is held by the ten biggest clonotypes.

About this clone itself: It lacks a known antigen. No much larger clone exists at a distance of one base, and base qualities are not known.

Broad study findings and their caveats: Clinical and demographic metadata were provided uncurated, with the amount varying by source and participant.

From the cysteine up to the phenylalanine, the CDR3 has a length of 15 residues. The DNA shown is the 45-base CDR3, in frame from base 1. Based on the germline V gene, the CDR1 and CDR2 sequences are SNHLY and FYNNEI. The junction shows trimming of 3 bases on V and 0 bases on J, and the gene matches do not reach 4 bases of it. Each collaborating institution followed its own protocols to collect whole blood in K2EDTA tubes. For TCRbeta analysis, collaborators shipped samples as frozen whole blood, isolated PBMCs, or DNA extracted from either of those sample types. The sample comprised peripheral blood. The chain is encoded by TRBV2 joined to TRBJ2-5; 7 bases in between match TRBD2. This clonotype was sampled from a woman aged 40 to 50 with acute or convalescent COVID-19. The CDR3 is CASSEAGADQETQYF. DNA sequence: TGTGCCAGCAGTGAGGCGGGAGCAGACCAAGAGACCCAGTACTTC.